The 2 T cell receptor beta chains below were found in one sample sequenced in a study of blood T cell repertoires in COVID-19. Assay: immunoSEQ multiplex PCR; the TCRdb copy retains only in-frame clones and omits some. Here the sample spans approximately 100,000 clones, roughly 72% being singletons. Sequencing was performed on peripheral blood. These TCRs come from a man at least 80 years old with acute or convalescent COVID-19.

The chain employs TRBV7-9 and TRBJ2-5; unclear D gene. This CDR3 contains 15 residues. The germline gives CDR1 SEHNR, CDR2 FQNEAQ (reference sequence). Trimming shortened V by 5 bases and J by 4 bases, and 17 bases separated the two germline ends. This chain's CDR3 is CASSVMGKVGETQYF. In nucleotides, the CDR3 is TGTGCCAGCAGCGTGATGGGCAAGGTCGGAGAGACCCAGTACTTC.

The chain combines TRBV24-1 with TRBJ1-5; D is undetermined. This CDR3 spans 13 amino acids. The ends were cut back, 5 bases at V and 7 bases at J, with 11 bases in the middle. Germline CDR1 KGHDR, CDR2 SFDVKD. The CDR3 region is CATSGGIWQPQHF. The CDR3 coding sequence is TGTGCCACCAGTGGCGGAATCTGGCAGCCCCAGCATTTT.